Shown below are 10 T cell receptor beta chains from a single sample sequenced in a study of T cells in Graves' hyperthyroidism and ophthalmopathy. TCR beta CDR3 regions were amplified from RNA. Primed by the HTBI set, a first-round RT-PCR was run on the TCR CDR3. TCRdb passed the multiplex PCR reads through MiXCR, listing each CDR3 protein once. The sample gives around 420,000 distinct CDR3 sequences, roughly 15% of which show up once; 5% to 6.5% is in the top ten. Sequencing used blood. The receptor source for this set is a young woman with Graves' hyperthyroidism.

This clonotype has at least ten counts. This chain connects TRBV12-3 or TRBV12-4 to TRBJ1-5; 10 bases line up with TRBD1. The CDR3 has 13 amino acids. The ends lost 6 bases at V and 7 bases at J; junction bases unmatched: 3. CDR3 DNA sequence: TGTGCCAGCAGCCGACAGGGGGCGCAGCCCCAGCATTTT. It translates to CASSRQGAQPQHF.

The CDR3 protein is CSASRGLAGDYTYEQYF. Written as DNA, the CDR3 is TGCAGTGCTAGTAGGGGACTAGCGGGAGACTACACCTACGAGCAGTACTTC. The V call is TRBV20-1, the J call TRBJ2-7; 14 nucleotides agree with TRBD2. In germline, CDR1 is DFQATT, CDR2 SNEGSKA (reference sequence). V lost 3 bases, J lost 2 bases, and 9 bases stayed unmatched. The CDR3 runs 17 residues.

This clonotype has ten or more counts. This chain joins TRBV30 and TRBJ2-5; tentative D call: TRBD2 (6 bases). The CDR3 consists of 14 residues. Germline values: CDR1 GTSNPN, CDR2 SVGIG (reference sequence). V lost 3 bases and J lost 7, with 18 bases in between. The CDR3 protein is CAWRRDSSRGTQYF. The DNA of the CDR3 is TGTGCCTGGAGAAGGGACTCATCGAGGGGGACCCAGTACTTC.

This clonotype has more than one count but fewer than ten. The chain carries TRBV4-1 and TRBJ2-2, with 7 positions matching TRBD1. The CDR3 spans 18 residues. V lost 3 bases to trimming and J lost 4 bases; unmatched junction nucleotides: 14. The germline V gene encodes CDR1 MGHRA and CDR2 YSYEKL. The CDR3 sequence: CASSHPREGQATTGELFF. The CDR3 DNA sequence: TGCGCCAGCAGCCATCCCAGAGAAGGACAGGCGACCACCGGGGAGCTGTTTTTT.

J is TRBJ2-2 and V is TRBV11-2; a possible D gene is TRBD2 (5 bases). V shed 4 bases and J shed 1 base, with 13 bases lying between them. Per the germline V gene, CDR1 is SGHAT and CDR2 is FQNNGV. The CDR3 loop spans 16 amino acids. This chain's CDR3 is CASSSLSGRNTGELFF. As DNA, the CDR3 is TGTGCCAGCAGCTCCCTATCGGGGAGGAACACCGGGGAGCTGTTTTTT.

This clonotype was seen ten or more times. The genes are TRBV5-1 and TRBJ1-1; D is unclear. The CDR3 spans 13 residues. Germline V gene data show CDR1 as SGHRS and CDR2 as YFSETQ. V dropped 0 bases and J dropped 3 bases, with 6 bases sitting between them. DNA for the CDR3: TGCGCCAGCAGCTTGGACACGGACACTGAAGCTTTCTTT. The encoded protein is CASSLDTDTEAFF.

This clonotype turned up a few times. The CDR3 protein is CASSFGLASDEQFF. The CDR3 DNA is TGTGCCAGCAGCTTCGGACTAGCCTCCGATGAGCAGTTCTTC. The gene calls are TRBV7-3 and TRBJ2-1; 8 bases map to TRBD2. The CDR3 extends over 14 amino acids. CDR1 SGHTA and CDR2 FQGTGA come from the germline V gene. Losses at the gene ends were 3 bases for V and 8 bases for J; bases not matched to a gene: 6.

In this sample, this clonotype turned up many times. The genes are TRBV4-3 and TRBJ2-7, with 7 nucleotides matching TRBD1. The trim removed 0 bases at V and 1 base at J, leaving 6 bases unmatched. Germline V gene lookup returns CDR1 LGHNA and CDR2 YSLEER. The CDR3 contains 16 residues. In DNA form, the CDR3 reads TGCGCCAGCAGCCAAGAAGTCAGGGGGTCGTCCTACGAGCAGTACTTC. Translated: CASSQEVRGSSYEQYF.

This chain connects TRBV10-3 to TRBJ2-7, with TRBD1 identical over 10 bases. There are 16 residues in the CDR3. Losses at the gene ends were 3 bases for V and 3 bases for J; bases not matched to a gene: 8. CDR1 and CDR2 from the germline V gene are ENHRY and SYGVKD. CDR3 in DNA: TGTGCCATCAGTGACTTCGTCCGGGACAGGGGCTACGAGCAGTACTTC. Protein sequence: CAISDFVRDRGYEQYF.

The rearrangement joins TRBV24-1 to TRBJ2-5; perhaps TRBD2 as D (5 bases). V shed 4 bases and J shed 4 bases, with 6 bases lying between them. The CDR3 totals 12 residues. CDR1 and CDR2 (germline): KGHDR, SFDVKD. CDR3 DNA sequence: TGTGCCACCAGTGAACGGGGAGAGACCCAGTACTTC. Residues: CATSERGETQYF.